What follows are 11 T cell receptor beta chains derived from one specimen sequenced in a study of vaccination effects on CD4 cells after COVID-19. Antigen-specific CD4+ T cells were expanded with viral peptide pools in the ViraFEST assay before sequencing. With 10 days of culture completed, CD4+ T cells were isolated. Between March and December 2020, the person had a SARS-CoV-2 infection that PCR confirmed. Their cognate antigens are unknown. The data were produced by immunoSEQ multiplex PCR, yet TCRdb's version contains in-frame clones alone and is incomplete. Of roughly 54,000 clones in the sample, 75% to 85% are singletons; the top ten hold roughly 6%. Sequenced here: CD4+ T cells from PBMCs cultured with HIV peptides, sampled before COVID-19 vaccination. Indicated subset: HIV-1 Nef peptide pool negative control/reference culture. The receptors shown here come from a human donor who had a prior SARS-CoV-2 infection.

This clone appeared a single time. This rearrangement joins TRBV3-1 (or the pseudogene TRBV3-2) to TRBJ2-7; tentative D call: TRBD1 (7 bases). Looked up from germline, CDR1 is LGHDT and CDR2 is YNNKEL (reference sequence). Trimming stripped 1 base from V and 6 bases from J, with 19 bases between. This CDR3 comprises 16 residues. CDR3 bases: TGTGCCAGCAGCCAAGGAGGAGGGGGCTCCTGGGGCGAGCAGTACTTC. It translates to CASSQGGGGSWGEQYF.

The chain is built from TRBV18 and TRBJ2-1; 16 bases are shared with TRBD2. V shed 6 bases, J shed 8 bases, and the junction held 4 bases outside the gene matches. The CDR3 extends over 15 amino acids. From germline, CDR1 is KGHSH and CDR2 LQKENI. CDR3 in amino acids: CASSTGLAGGDEQFF. The CDR3 nucleotides read TGTGCCAGCTCCACGGGACTAGCGGGAGGGGATGAGCAGTTCTTC.

CDR3 sequence: CASSLQGAGNTIYF. The DNA of the CDR3 is TGTGCCAGCAGCCTACAGGGTGCAGGAAACACCATATATTTT. The J gene is TRBJ1-3, the V gene TRBV4-2; the D gene is possibly TRBD1 (6 bases). Trimming took 4 bases from V and 4 from J, leaving 11 bases between them. Germline CDR1 and CDR2: LGHNA and YNFKEQ. The CDR3 sequence is 14 residues long.

The chain employs TRBV3-1 (or the pseudogene TRBV3-2) and TRBJ1-5; D is unclear. Germline lookup yields CDR1 LGHDT and CDR2 YNNKEL (reference sequence). The CDR3 contains 16 residues. Trimming pared 1 base from V and 1 base from J, leaving 11 bases between. The CDR3 sequence: CASSQGSQGSNQPQHF. CDR3 in DNA: TGTGCCAGCAGCCAAGGAAGCCAAGGCAGCAATCAGCCCCAGCATTTT.

J is TRBJ1-2 and V is TRBV27, with TRBD1 identical over 10 bases. With 8 bases clipped from V and 4 bases from J, the junction kept 19 bases outside the gene matches. The CDR3 length is 18 residues. In germline, CDR1 is MNHEY, CDR2 SMNVEV (reference sequence). CDR3 nucleotides: TGTGCCAGCGGATCCCCGGGACAGGGGTTGCTTCACGGCTATGGCTACACCTTC. It codes for CASGSPGQGLLHGYGYTF.

This chain links TRBV30 with TRBJ1-2, with 9 bases that match TRBD1. V lost 5 bases and J lost 8; bases outside the gene matches: 3. This CDR3 region has 11 residues. In germline, CDR1 is GTSNPN, CDR2 SVGIG (reference sequence). The CDR3 coding sequence is TGTGCCTGGTCTACAGGGGGCGGCTACACCTTC. Translating gives CAWSTGGGYTF.

The V gene is TRBV19, the J gene TRBJ1-5, with D uncertain. The V gene lost 4 bases and the J gene lost 11 bases, with 9 bases spanning the gap. Germline CDR1 is LNHDA and CDR2 is SQIVND (reference sequence). The CDR3 has 11 residues. This chain's CDR3 is CASSRGGTQHF. The DNA of the CDR3 is TGTGCCAGTAGTAGGGGTGGAACCCAGCATTTT.

This clone is a singleton in its sample. J is TRBJ2-7 and V is TRBV7-3; D may be TRBD2 (6 bases). Per germline, CDR1 SGHTA and CDR2 FQGTGA. There are 14 residues in the CDR3. V was shortened by 2 bases and J by 3 bases, with 11 bases between the two germline ends. The CDR3 loop is CASSLGGQGYEQYF. In nucleotides, the CDR3 is TGTGCCAGCAGCTTAGGAGGGCAGGGCTACGAGCAGTACTTC.

This rearrangement joins TRBV7-9 to TRBJ2-3; 7 bases map to TRBD2. Germline CDR1 SEHNR, CDR2 FQNEAQ (reference sequence). With 5 bases clipped from V and 2 bases from J, the junction kept 10 bases outside the gene matches. The CDR3 loop spans 16 amino acids. CDR3 sequence (DNA): TGTGCCAGCAGCCCTAGATGGGGGACTACCACAGATACGCAGTATTTT. This encodes CASSPRWGTTTDTQYF. Supplemented by reference TRBV7-9 and TRBJ2-3, the full variable domain reads DTGVSQNPRHKITKRGQNVTFRCDPISEHNRLYWYRQTLGQGPEFLTYFQNEAQLEKSRLLSDRFSAERPKGSFSTLEIQRTEQGDSAMYLCASSPRWGTTTDTQYFGPGTRLTVL.

The rearrangement joins TRBV5-1 to TRBJ2-5; the D call may be TRBD1 or TRBD2 (5 bases each). The germline CDR1 and CDR2 sequences are SGHRS and YFSETQ. There are 14 residues in the CDR3. V gave up 1 base and J gave up 3 bases, with 10 bases separating them. The CDR3 reads CASSLRDGEETQYF. For the CDR3, the DNA is TGCGCCAGCAGCTTGCGGGACGGAGAAGAGACCCAGTACTTC.

J is TRBJ2-1 and V is TRBV6-6, with D perhaps given as TRBD1 or TRBD2 (5 bases each). Per the germline V gene, CDR1 is MNHNY and CDR2 is SVGAGI (reference sequence). The length of the CDR3 is 11 residues. The V end lost 5 bases, the J end lost 10 bases, and 9 bases lay between the germline ends. The CDR3 loop reads CASSPRDEQFF. The CDR3 DNA reads TGTGCCAGCAGTCCTAGGGACGAGCAGTTCTTC.